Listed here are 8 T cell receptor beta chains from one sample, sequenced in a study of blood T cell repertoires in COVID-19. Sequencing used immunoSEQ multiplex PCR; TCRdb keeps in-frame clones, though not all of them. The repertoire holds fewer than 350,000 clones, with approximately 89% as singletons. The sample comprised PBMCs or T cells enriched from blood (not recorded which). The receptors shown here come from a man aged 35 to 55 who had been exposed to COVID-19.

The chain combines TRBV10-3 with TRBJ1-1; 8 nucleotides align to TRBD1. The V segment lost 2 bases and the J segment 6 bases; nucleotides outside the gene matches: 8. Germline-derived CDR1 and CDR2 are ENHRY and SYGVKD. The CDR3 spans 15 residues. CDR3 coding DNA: TGTGCCATCAGTGAGGCAGGGGGCCTCGGCGCTGAAGCTTTCTTT. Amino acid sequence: CAISEAGGLGAEAFF.

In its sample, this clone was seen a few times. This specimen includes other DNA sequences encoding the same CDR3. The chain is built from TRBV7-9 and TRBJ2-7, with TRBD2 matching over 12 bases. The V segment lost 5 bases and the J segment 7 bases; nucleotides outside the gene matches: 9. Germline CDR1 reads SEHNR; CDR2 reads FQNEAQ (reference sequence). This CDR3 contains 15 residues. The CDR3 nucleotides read TGTGCCAGCAGCCCAAGACTAGCGGGAGAGGGAGAGCAGTACTTC. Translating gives CASSPRLAGEGEQYF.

Here the CDR3 reads CASSPFGSGKANEQFF. CDR3 coding DNA: TGCGCCAGCAGCCCCTTTGGTAGCGGGAAGGCGAATGAGCAGTTCTTC. The chain couples TRBV4-1 to TRBJ2-1; 8 bases map to TRBD2. The CDR3 spans 16 residues. With V trimmed by 4 bases and J by 7 bases, 12 bases remained unmatched. The germline CDR1 and CDR2 sequences are MGHRA and YSYEKL.

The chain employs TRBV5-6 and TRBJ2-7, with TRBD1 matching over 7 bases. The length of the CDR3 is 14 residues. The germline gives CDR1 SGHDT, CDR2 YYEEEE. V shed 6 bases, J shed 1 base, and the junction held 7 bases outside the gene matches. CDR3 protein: CASKTGDHSYEQYF. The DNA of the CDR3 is TGTGCCAGCAAAACAGGGGACCATTCCTACGAGCAGTACTTC.

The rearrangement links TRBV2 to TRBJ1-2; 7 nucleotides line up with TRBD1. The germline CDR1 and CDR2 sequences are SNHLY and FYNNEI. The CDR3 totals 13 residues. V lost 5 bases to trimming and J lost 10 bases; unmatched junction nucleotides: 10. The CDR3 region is CASSIRQGDVYTF. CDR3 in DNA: TGTGCCAGCAGTATTAGACAGGGAGACGTCTACACCTTC.

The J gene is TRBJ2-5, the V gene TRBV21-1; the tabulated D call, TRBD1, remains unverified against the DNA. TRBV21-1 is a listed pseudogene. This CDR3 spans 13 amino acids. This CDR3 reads CASMVQGQETQYF. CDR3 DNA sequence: TGTGCCAGCATGGTTCAGGGCCAAGAGACCCAGTACTTC.

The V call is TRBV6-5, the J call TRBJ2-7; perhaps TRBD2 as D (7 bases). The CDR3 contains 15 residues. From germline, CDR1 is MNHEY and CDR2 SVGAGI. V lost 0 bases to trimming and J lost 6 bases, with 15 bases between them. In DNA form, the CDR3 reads TGTGCCAGCAGTTACTCGGGCAGGGGAGGGTTCGAGCAGTACTTC. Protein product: CASSYSGRGGFEQYF.

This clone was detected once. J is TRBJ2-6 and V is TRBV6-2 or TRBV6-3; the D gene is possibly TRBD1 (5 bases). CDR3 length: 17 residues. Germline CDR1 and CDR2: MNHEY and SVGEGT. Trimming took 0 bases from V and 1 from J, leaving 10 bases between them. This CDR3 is CASSYSRRGSGANVLTF. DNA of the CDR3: TGTGCCAGCAGTTACTCCCGAAGGGGTTCTGGGGCCAACGTCCTGACTTTC.